The 24 T cell receptor beta chains below were found in one sample sequenced in a study of shared clonotypes between healthy human individuals. Here immunoSEQ multiplex PCR was the method, and the copy in TCRdb shows in-frame clones only, minus some. The sample shows 2 million to 2.5 million clones, under 95% of them seen only once. Specimen: naive CD4+ T cells from PBMCs. The subset is: CD45RA+ positively selected. These receptors all stem from a young man in good health. Some clones in this sample may be carry-over from other donors' samples.

This rearrangement joins TRBV6-5 to TRBJ2-5, with D tentatively TRBD2 (6 bases). Trimming shortened V by 0 bases and J by 3 bases, and 11 bases separated the two germline ends. Germline-derived CDR1 and CDR2 are MNHEY and SVGAGI. The CDR3 is made up of 15 amino acids. The CDR3 spells CASSYSGLIKETQYF. CDR3 bases: TGTGCCAGCAGTTACTCGGGACTGATCAAAGAGACCCAGTACTTC.

The chain is built from TRBV5-8 and TRBJ2-3; D ambiguous. V gave up 0 bases and J gave up 0 bases, with 8 bases separating them. The CDR3 is 15 amino acids. The germline gives CDR1 SGHTS, CDR2 YDEGEE. CDR3 residues: CASSLAARSTDTQYF. The CDR3 coding sequence is TGTGCCAGCAGCTTGGCGGCCAGGAGCACAGATACGCAGTATTTT.

Only a few counts were recorded for this clone. The V call is TRBV6-1, the J call TRBJ1-5; 8 bases line up with TRBD1. The CDR3 extends over 14 amino acids. V lost 4 bases and J lost 7; bases outside the gene matches: 6. CDR1 and CDR2 from the germline V gene are MNHNS and SASEGT. The chain's CDR3 is CASSAGQGWQPQHF. CDR3 nucleotide sequence: TGTGCCAGCAGTGCAGGACAGGGTTGGCAGCCCCAGCATTTT.

The chain links TRBV28 to TRBJ1-5; 7 bases map to TRBD1. The germline CDR1 and CDR2 sequences are MDHEN and SYDVKM. V lost 5 bases, J lost 0 bases, and 13 bases stayed unmatched. The CDR3 runs to 18 residues. Here the CDR3 DNA reads TGTGCCAGCAGTCGGGCCGGGACAGCAACCTATAGCAATCAGCCCCAGCATTTT. This sequence encodes CASSRAGTATYSNQPQHF.

This rearrangement joins TRBV7-2 to TRBJ2-5; 14 bases agree with TRBD2. The CDR3 contains 15 residues. V was pared by 5 bases and J by 5 bases, with 4 bases of the junction left unmatched. CDR1 and CDR2 (germline): SGHTA, FQGNSA. DNA for the CDR3: TGTGCCAGCAGCCCGACTAGCGGGAGGGTGGAGACCCAGTACTTC. This codes for CASSPTSGRVETQYF.

This clone appeared a few times. Other DNA sequences within the sample encode an identical CDR3. V gene TRBV2 combines with J gene TRBJ1-2; the D gene is possibly TRBD1 (5 bases). CDR3 size: 13 residues. CDR1 and CDR2 (germline): SNHLY, FYNNEI. V dropped 4 bases and J dropped 1 base, with 7 bases sitting between them. CDR3 region: CASSVGGNYGYTF. Here the CDR3 DNA reads TGTGCCAGCAGTGTGGGGGGTAACTATGGCTACACCTTC.

V is TRBV29-1 and J is TRBJ2-1, with TRBD2 matching over 10 bases. This CDR3 has 12 residues. The germline V gene encodes CDR1 SQVTM and CDR2 ANQGSEA. V lost 4 bases, J lost 7 bases, and 1 base stayed unmatched. The CDR3 sequence: CSVGSGRNEQFF. CDR3 coding DNA: TGCAGCGTTGGTAGCGGGAGGAATGAGCAGTTCTTC.

The chain joins TRBV5-1 to TRBJ2-5; possible D gene TRBD2, 6 bases. The CDR3 length is 12 residues. Germline values: CDR1 SGHRS, CDR2 YFSETQ. V lost 4 bases and J 9 bases, leaving 13 bases between the germline ends. The CDR3 sequence is CASSEPGGAQYF. The CDR3 DNA reads as TGCGCCAGCAGCGAGCCCGGCGGGGCCCAGTACTTC.

The V gene is TRBV18, the J gene TRBJ1-2, with no clear D. V lost 3 bases and J lost 5, with 7 bases in between. CDR3 length: 12 amino acids. CDR1 is KGHSH and CDR2 is LQKENI in the germline V gene. The CDR3 nucleotides read TGTGCCAGCTCACCCGGGCGATATGGCTACACCTTC. Its protein product is CASSPGRYGYTF.

About this clone itself: One end of the junction varies from germline; a read error may be responsible. The rearrangement uses TRBV19 and TRBJ1-2, with 8 bases identical to TRBD1. CDR3 length equals 17 residues. The germline gives CDR1 LNHDA, CDR2 SQIVND (reference sequence). CDR3 residues: CASSIGRDRNSGYGYAF. In DNA, the CDR3 is TGTGCCAGTAGTATAGGGCGGGACAGGAACTCCGGTTATGGCTACGCCTTC.

The gene calls are TRBV4-1 and TRBJ2-7; D ambiguous. The CDR3 consists of 15 residues. Germline assignment: CDR1 MGHRA and CDR2 YSYEKL. Trimming cost V 1 base and J 5 bases, with 15 bases left between them. CDR3 coding DNA: TGCGCCAGCAGCCAAGTGGGCGTAGGGCGCGACGAGCAGTACTTC. Encoded protein: CASSQVGVGRDEQYF.

The V and J genes are TRBV6-1 and TRBJ1-6, with 10 positions matching TRBD1. The trim removed 2 bases at V and 6 bases at J, leaving 4 bases unmatched. Germline CDR1 is MNHNS and CDR2 is SASEGT. This CDR3 contains 16 residues. The CDR3 reads CASSEPGQGPNSPLHF. The DNA of the CDR3 is TGTGCCAGCAGTGAACCGGGACAGGGGCCTAATTCACCCCTCCACTTT.

The chain combines TRBV14 with TRBJ2-2; D gene unclear. V was shortened by 0 bases and J by 8 bases, with 13 bases between the two germline ends. Germline V CDR1 and CDR2: SGHDN, FVKESK. This CDR3 is 15 amino acids long. CDR3 sequence (DNA): TGTGCCAGCAGCCAAGAAGACCCACTGGGTGGGGAGCTGTTTTTT. This sequence encodes CASSQEDPLGGELFF.

The chain is built from TRBV6-1 and TRBJ2-3, with D perhaps TRBD2 (6 bases). In germline, CDR1 is MNHNS, CDR2 SASEGT. Trimming pared 7 bases from V and 0 bases from J, leaving 14 bases between. CDR3 length: 15 amino acids. The CDR3 loop reads CASTLLGRSTDTQYF. DNA for the CDR3: TGTGCCAGCACTCTGTTGGGGAGGAGCACAGATACGCAGTATTTT.

V gene TRBV4-2 combines with J gene TRBJ2-1, with a weak D call TRBD2 (6 bases). Per the germline V gene, CDR1 is LGHNA and CDR2 is YNFKEQ. The V end lost 1 base, the J end lost 7 bases, and 11 bases lay between the germline ends. The CDR3 is 14 residues long. The CDR3 nucleotides are TGTGCCAGCAGCCAAGGACTAGAGCGGAATGAGCAGTTCTTC. Its protein is CASSQGLERNEQFF.

This chain links TRBV1 with TRBJ2-1; the D call of TRBD2 is as the table states it, not checked on the DNA. TRBV1 is marked as a pseudogene. This CDR3 is built from 17 residues. The CDR3 protein is CTSSQDPTSGRAGEQFF. The CDR3 coding sequence is TGCACCAGCAGCCAAGACCCGACTAGCGGGAGGGCCGGTGAGCAGTTCTTC.

The chain joins TRBV5-4 to TRBJ2-4; possibly TRBD2 for D (6 bases). Trimming pared 5 bases from V and 0 bases from J, leaving 9 bases between. The CDR3 consists of 14 residues. Germline CDR1 and CDR2: SGHNT and YYREEE (reference sequence). As DNA, the CDR3 is TGTGCCAGCAGTATTAGCGGAGCCAAAAACATTCAGTACTTC. Translation: CASSISGAKNIQYF.

The chain links TRBV5-1 to TRBJ2-3, with D perhaps TRBD2 (6 bases). Trimming cost V 4 bases and J 0 bases, with 12 bases left between them. The CDR3 is made up of 15 amino acids. Germline CDR1 is SGHRS and CDR2 is YFSETQ. The CDR3 sequence: CASSRAGTSTDTQYF. The CDR3 bases are TGCGCCAGCAGCCGAGCGGGCACTAGCACAGATACGCAGTATTTT.

For this clone: The sample contains more than one DNA sequence encoding this CDR3. The chain employs TRBV30 and TRBJ1-2; no clear D gene. CDR1 is GTSNPN and CDR2 is SVGIG in the germline V gene (reference sequence). CDR3 size: 12 residues. The V and J ends lost 2 bases and 0 bases respectively, with 4 bases between them. The CDR3: CAWSRANYGYTF. DNA for the CDR3: TGTGCCTGGAGTAGAGCTAACTATGGCTACACCTTC. Full variable domain (missing parts from reference TRBV30 and TRBJ1-2): SQTIHQWPATLVQPVGSPLSLECTVEGTSNPNLYWYRQAAGRGLQLLFYSVGIGQISSEVPQNLSASRPQDRQFILSSKKLLLSDSGFYLCAWSRANYGYTFGSGTRLTVV.

This clone is a singleton in its sample. V and J are TRBV5-4 and TRBJ2-5; 11 bases map to TRBD2. This CDR3 is built from 15 residues. CDR1 is SGHNT and CDR2 is YYREEE in the germline V gene (reference sequence). V lost 5 bases, J lost 5 bases, and 8 bases stayed unmatched. For the CDR3, the DNA is TGTGCCAGCAGACCTCGACTAGCGGGACTGGAGACCCAGTACTTC. Translated, it gives CASRPRLAGLETQYF.

CDR3 DNA: TGCGCCAGCGGGGAGACAGGGGAAGACGGCTACACCTTC. Its translation: CASGETGEDGYTF. The chain uses TRBV5-1 and TRBJ1-2, with TRBD1 identical over 8 bases. CDR3 size: 13 residues. Germline CDR1 SGHRS, CDR2 YFSETQ. Unmatched junction bases numbered 10, after V lost 7 bases and J lost 8 bases.

V usage is TRBV6-6 and J usage is TRBJ2-7; 8 bases are shared with TRBD2. The CDR3 is made up of 15 amino acids. The V and J ends lost 6 bases and 0 bases, in that order; junction bases with no gene match: 7. Germline CDR1 MNHNY, CDR2 SVGAGI (reference sequence). The CDR3 bases are TGTGCCAGCAGACTCACTAGCGGAGGCTCCTACGAGCAGTACTTC. It encodes CASRLTSGGSYEQYF.

The V and J genes are TRBV30 and TRBJ2-1; no firm D call. CDR3 size: 12 residues. Deletions cut 0 bases from V and 10 bases from J, with 10 bases between. Germline-derived CDR1 and CDR2 are GTSNPN and SVGIG (reference sequence). DNA of the CDR3: TGTGCCTGGAGTGTATCTGTCGGGGAGCAGTTCTTC. Amino acid sequence: CAWSVSVGEQFF.

This clone was counted a single time. V and J are TRBV7-3 and TRBJ2-1; TRBD1 agrees at 8 bases. The CDR3 has 13 amino acids. V lost 8 bases, J lost 5 bases, and 5 bases stayed unmatched. Per the germline V gene, CDR1 is SGHTA and CDR2 is FQGTGA. CDR3 nucleotide sequence: TGTGCCAGCCCCGGGACAGGTCACAATGAGCAGTTCTTC. Translating it yields CASPGTGHNEQFF.